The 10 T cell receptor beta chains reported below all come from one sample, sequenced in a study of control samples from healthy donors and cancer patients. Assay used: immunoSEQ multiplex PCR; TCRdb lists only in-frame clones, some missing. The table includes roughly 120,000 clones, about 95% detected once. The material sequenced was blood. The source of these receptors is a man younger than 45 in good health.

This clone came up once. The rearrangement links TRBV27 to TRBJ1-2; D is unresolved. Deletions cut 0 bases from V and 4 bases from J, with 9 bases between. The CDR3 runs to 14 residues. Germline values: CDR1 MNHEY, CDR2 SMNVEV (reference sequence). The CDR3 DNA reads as TGTGCCAGCAGTTTATCAGGGTCCCGCTATGGCTACACCTTC. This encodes CASSLSGSRYGYTF.

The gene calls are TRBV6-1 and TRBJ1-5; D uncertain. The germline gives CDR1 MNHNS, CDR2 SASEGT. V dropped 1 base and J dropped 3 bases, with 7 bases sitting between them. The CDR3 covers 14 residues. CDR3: CASSEGPFNQPQHF. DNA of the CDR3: TGTGCCAGCAGTGAAGGGCCCTTCAATCAGCCCCAGCATTTT.

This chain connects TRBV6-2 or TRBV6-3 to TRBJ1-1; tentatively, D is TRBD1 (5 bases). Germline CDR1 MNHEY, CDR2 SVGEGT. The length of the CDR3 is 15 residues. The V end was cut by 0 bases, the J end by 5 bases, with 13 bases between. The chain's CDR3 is CASSYSAVRGTEAFF. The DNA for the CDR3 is TGTGCCAGCAGTTACTCCGCTGTGAGGGGAACTGAAGCTTTCTTT.

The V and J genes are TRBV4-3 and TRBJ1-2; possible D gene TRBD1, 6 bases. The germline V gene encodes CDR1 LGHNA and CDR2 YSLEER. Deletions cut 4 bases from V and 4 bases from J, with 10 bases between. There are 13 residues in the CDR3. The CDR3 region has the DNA TGCGCCAGCAGCCGCAAGGACAGCTATGGCTACACCTTC. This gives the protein CASSRKDSYGYTF.

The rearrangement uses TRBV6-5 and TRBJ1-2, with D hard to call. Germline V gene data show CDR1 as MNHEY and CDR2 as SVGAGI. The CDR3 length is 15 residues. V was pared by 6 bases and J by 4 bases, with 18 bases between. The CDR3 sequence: CASSPIQLPSYGYTF. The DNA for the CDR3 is TGTGCCAGCAGCCCGATCCAGTTGCCTTCCTATGGCTACACCTTC.

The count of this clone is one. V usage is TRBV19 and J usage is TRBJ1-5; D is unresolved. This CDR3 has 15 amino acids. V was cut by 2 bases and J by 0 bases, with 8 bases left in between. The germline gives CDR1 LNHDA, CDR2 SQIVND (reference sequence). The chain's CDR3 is CASSISLYSNQPQHF. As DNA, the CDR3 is TGTGCCAGTAGTATAAGTCTATATAGCAATCAGCCCCAGCATTTT.

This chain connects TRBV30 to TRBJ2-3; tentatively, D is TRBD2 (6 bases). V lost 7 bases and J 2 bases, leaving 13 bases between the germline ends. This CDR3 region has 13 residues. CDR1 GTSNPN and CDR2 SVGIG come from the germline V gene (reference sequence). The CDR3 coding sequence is TGTGCCTCCTCCGGGGGAGTCACAGATACGCAGTATTTT. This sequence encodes CASSGGVTDTQYF.

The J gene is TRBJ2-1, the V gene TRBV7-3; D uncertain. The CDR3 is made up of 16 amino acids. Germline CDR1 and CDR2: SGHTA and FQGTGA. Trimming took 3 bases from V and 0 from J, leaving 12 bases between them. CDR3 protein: CASSFGFTSSYNEQFF. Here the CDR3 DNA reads TGTGCCAGCAGCTTCGGCTTCACCAGCTCCTACAATGAGCAGTTCTTC.

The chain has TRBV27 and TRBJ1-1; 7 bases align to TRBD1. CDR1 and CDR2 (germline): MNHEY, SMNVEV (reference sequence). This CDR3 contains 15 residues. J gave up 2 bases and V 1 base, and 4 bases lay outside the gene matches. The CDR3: CASSLWDRPNTEAFF. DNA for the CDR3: TGTGCCAGCAGTTTATGGGACAGACCTAACACTGAAGCTTTCTTT.

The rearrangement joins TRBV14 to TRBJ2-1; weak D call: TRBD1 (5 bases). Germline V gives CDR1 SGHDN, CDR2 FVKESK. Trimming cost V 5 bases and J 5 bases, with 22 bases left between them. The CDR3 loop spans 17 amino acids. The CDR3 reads CASSLIVGTGQNNEQFF. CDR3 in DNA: TGTGCCAGCAGCTTAATAGTAGGTACAGGACAAAACAATGAGCAGTTCTTC.